This is a list of T cell receptor beta chains from one sample in a study of blood T cell repertoires in COVID-19. Some clones are missing from TCRdb's copy, which holds only in-frame ones; the method was immunoSEQ multiplex PCR. The sample lists 350,000 to 400,000 clones; roughly nine tenths were seen once. The specimen sequenced was PBMCs or T cells enriched from blood (not recorded which). The receptors were sampled from a woman aged 40 to 50 who had been exposed to COVID-19. The CDR3 runs from the conserved cysteine through the conserved F or W. Part of the rows lack a size; the others show once, few, many or a class for expanded clones.

J	length	size	V	CDR3
TRBJ2-2	13	-	TRBV30	CAWWRQNTGELFF
TRBJ1-1	12	-	TRBV7-8	CASSPQNTEAFF
TRBJ2-3	12	-	TRBV30	CAWSVSAGVEYF
TRBJ2-5	15	once	TRBV6-5	CASHWASGHEETQYF
TRBJ1-5	13	-	TRBV2	CASMGRSNQPQHF
TRBJ2-5	14	once	TRBV19	CASSIGIRGETQYF
TRBJ2-3	14	-	TRBV19	CASSTDRGFNTQYF
TRBJ1-6	16	-	TRBV3-1/TRBV3-2	CASSHPLDLPGSPLHF
TRBJ2-6	14	-	TRBV19	CASSIYSGANVLTF
TRBJ1-2	13	-	TRBV18	CASSLTGNYGYTF
TRBJ1-3	15	-	TRBV7-9	CASSHRQLSGNTIYF
TRBJ1-3	14	-	TRBV7-2	CASRGGVSGNTIYF
TRBJ1-1	15	-	TRBV5-6	CASSLAKGAWTEAFF
TRBJ2-7	12	few	TRBV30	CAWSEGPREQYF
TRBJ2-3	12	once	TRBV10-1	CASMDSRDTQYF
TRBJ1-2	17	-	TRBV7-8	CASSLRDRGFSNYGYTF
TRBJ1-2	13	-	TRBV19	CASSVERGYGYTF
TRBJ2-7	13	-	TRBV11-2	CASSLSLSYEQYF
TRBJ2-5	15	-	TRBV9	CASSLVGRGGETQYF
TRBJ1-3	16	-	TRBV21-1	CASSKLDRDHGNTIYF
TRBJ1-1	14	-	TRBV5-4	CASSSAGGRTEAFF
TRBJ1-3	15	-	TRBV19	CASSNQGASGNTIYF
TRBJ1-2	17	-	TRBV5-6	CASSTVLRTGPGNGYTF
TRBJ1-6	15	-	TRBV7-9	CASSPRGYRDSPLHF